Below, 12 T cell receptor beta chains from the same sample are listed, as sequenced in a study of T cell repertoires in cytomegalovirus infection. These receptors' targets are unknown. In TCRdb, the reads were re-called with MiXCR into one record per CDR3 protein. The sample shows 400,000 to 600,000 distinct CDR3 sequences, roughly 46% of them seen only once. Sequencing was performed on cultured PBMCs, taken from culture after CMV antigen stimulation. The receptors here all came from a human donor in good health (CMV status not recorded). Some clones in this sample may be carry-over from other donors' samples.

The chain combines TRBV28 with TRBJ2-3; D might be TRBD1 (5 bases). Trimming took off 4 bases at V and 0 bases at J, with 11 bases between the two ends. The CDR3 consists of 15 residues. Looked up from germline, CDR1 is MDHEN and CDR2 is SYDVKM. In nucleotides, the CDR3 is TGTGCCAGCAGTTCAACAGGCGATAGCACAGATACGCAGTATTTT. Translating gives CASSSTGDSTDTQYF.

The sample holds a few counts of this clonotype. The J gene is TRBJ2-3, the V gene TRBV7-8; 8 bases are a match to TRBD1. V shed 5 bases and J 1 base; nucleotides not matched to a gene: 2. The CDR3 covers 14 residues. Looked up from germline, CDR1 is SGHVS and CDR2 is FQNEAQ. The CDR3 DNA is TGTGCCAGCAGCAGGGACAGGCGCACAGATACGCAGTATTTT. It codes for CASSRDRRTDTQYF.

The chain uses TRBV19 and TRBJ1-4; 10 bases fit TRBD1. Germline trimming cut 9 bases from V and 0 bases from J; bases unmatched to any gene: 13. Germline CDR1 and CDR2: LNHDA and SQIVND (reference sequence). The CDR3 covers 18 residues. The CDR3 coding sequence is TGTGCCAGCAGGCCGGGACAGGGGATTTTTTCAACTAATGAAAAACTGTTTTTT. It encodes CASRPGQGIFSTNEKLFF.

CDR3 in DNA: TGTGCCAGCACCTCGCAGGGGGGCGGGAACACTGAAGCTTTCTTT. Its protein is CASTSQGGGNTEAFF. The chain combines TRBV6-2 or TRBV6-3 with TRBJ1-1; TRBD1 matches 7 bases. With V trimmed by 7 bases and J by 1 base, 9 bases remained unmatched. The CDR3 length is 15 residues. Germline CDR1 is MNHEY and CDR2 is SVGEGT.

This clonotype occurred once. The chain joins TRBV9 to TRBJ2-3; D is unclear. The CDR3 covers 15 residues. Trimming took 0 bases from V and 2 from J, leaving 10 bases between them. Germline V gives CDR1 SGDLS, CDR2 YYNGEE. CDR3 bases: TGTGCCAGCAGCGTAGGTTCATATACCACAGATACGCAGTATTTT. The encoded protein is CASSVGSYTTDTQYF.

This clonotype occurred a few times. This chain connects TRBV20-1 to TRBJ2-2, with D unresolved. The length of the CDR3 is 15 residues. The V gene's germline CDR1 is DFQATT and CDR2 SNEGSKA (reference sequence). Trimming removed 6 bases at V and 4 bases at J, with 18 bases between. CDR3 protein: CSALSLNPTTGELFF. CDR3 nucleotide sequence: TGCAGTGCGCTATCCCTCAACCCAACCACCGGGGAGCTGTTTTTT.

The chain combines TRBV7-2 with TRBJ2-3, with TRBD1 as a possible D gene (5 bases). CDR3 length equals 15 residues. Trimming left V 2 bases short and J 7 bases short, with 16 bases between. Germline values: CDR1 SGHTA, CDR2 FQGNSA. The CDR3 is CASSLSLVAGNTQYF. CDR3 coding DNA: TGTGCCAGCAGCTTAAGTTTGGTAGCAGGGAATACGCAGTATTTT. The entire variable domain, with the rest obtained from reference TRBV7-2 and TRBJ2-3, is as follows: GAGVSQSPSNKVTEKGKDVELRCDPISGHTALYWYRQSLGQGLEFLIYFQGNSAPDKSGLPSDRFSAERTGGSVSTLTIQRTQQEDSAVYLCASSLSLVAGNTQYFGPGTRLTVL.

This rearrangement joins TRBV7-2 to TRBJ2-1; 11 bases are a match to TRBD2. Per germline, CDR1 SGHTA and CDR2 FQGNSA. The CDR3 is 14 amino acids. With 3 bases clipped from V and 7 bases from J, the junction kept 2 bases outside the gene matches. The CDR3 region has the DNA TGTGCCAGCAGCTTTAGCGGGAGGGGTAATGAGCAGTTCTTC. Residues: CASSFSGRGNEQFF. Full variable domain (rest looked up from reference TRBV7-2 and TRBJ2-1): GAGVSQSPSNKVTEKGKDVELRCDPISGHTALYWYRQSLGQGLEFLIYFQGNSAPDKSGLPSDRFSAERTGGSVSTLTIQRTQQEDSAVYLCASSFSGRGNEQFFGPGTRLTVL.

This clonotype was found once. The chain uses TRBV5-1 and TRBJ2-7; D is undetermined. CDR1 SGHRS and CDR2 YFSETQ come from the germline V gene. V shed 8 bases and J shed 4 bases, with 19 bases lying between them. The CDR3 covers 14 residues. For the CDR3, the DNA is TGCGCCAGTATCACCTTCGACGCACCTTACGAGCAGTACTTC. This gives the protein CASITFDAPYEQYF. The full variable domain, completed using reference TRBV5-1 and TRBJ2-7, is KAGVTQTPRYLIKTRGQQVTLSCSPISGHRSVSWYQQTPGQGLQFLFEYFSETQRNKGNFPGRFSGRQFSNSRSEMNVSTLELGDSALYLCASITFDAPYEQYFGPGTRLTVT.

CDR3 protein: CAAASGRGNEQFF. DNA of the CDR3: TGTGCGGCGGCTAGCGGGAGAGGGAATGAGCAGTTCTTC. This chain connects TRBV7-2 to TRBJ2-1; TRBD2 aligns across 10 bases. The CDR3 loop spans 13 amino acids. Germline V gene sequence: CDR1 SGHTA, CDR2 FQGNSA.

The chain recombines TRBV2 with TRBJ1-6; TRBD1 matches at 9 bases. CDR1 is SNHLY, CDR2 FYNNEI, per germline. The CDR3 covers 15 residues. Unmatched junction bases numbered 7, after V lost 7 bases and J lost 6 bases. CDR3 in DNA: TGTGCCAGCATCCAACAGGGGGCCGGTAATTCACCCCTCCACTTT. Translation: CASIQQGAGNSPLHF.

Here the CDR3 reads CASSPGGAVRSPLHF. CDR3 DNA sequence: TGTGCCAGCAGCCCTGGGGGGGCAGTTCGATCACCCCTCCACTTT. The rearrangement joins TRBV5-5 to TRBJ1-6, with D tentatively TRBD1 (6 bases). This CDR3 has 15 residues. Germline V gives CDR1 SGHKS, CDR2 YYEKEE (reference sequence). Trimming removed 4 bases from V and 10 bases from J, with 18 bases in between.